The source of this T cell receptor (beta chain) is a study of regulatory T cells in long-lasting Graves disease. Trimming cost V 1 base and J 5 bases; bases outside gene matches: 7. CDR3 length: 16 residues. The germline V gene encodes CDR1 SGHTA and CDR2 FQGTGA. Sequencing libraries for TCR beta were prepared with iRepertoire HTBI primers and Arm-PCR of CDR3 regions. TCRdb re-called the multiplex PCR reads with MiXCR, one entry per CDR3 protein. This sample has 550,000 to 700,000 distinct CDR3 sequences; 15% to 20% occur once, and the top ten carry 12%. As to time point: newly diagnosed GD, antithyroid drugs for less than 3 months. From PBMCs, RNA was extracted and then used to make the TCR library. The data also belong to a second study, concerning T cells in Graves' hyperthyroidism and ophthalmopathy. That paper notes: Most thyroid clonotypes that were expanded above 0.001 also turned up in blood.

The sequence came from a man aged 18-30 years with Graves disease. The input for sequencing was peripheral blood mononuclear cells (PBMCs), taken at new diagnosis, from a patient treated with antithyroid drugs. The chain uses TRBV7-3 and TRBJ2-2; the match to TRBD2 covers 7 bases. The CDR3 DNA reads TGTGCCAGCAGCTTAATCGGCGGGAGTACGACCGGGGAGCTGTTTTTT. Protein: CASSLIGGSTTGELFF.